The 18 T cell receptor beta chains listed next were all sequenced from one sample in a study of blood T cell repertoires in COVID-19. Data came from immunoSEQ multiplex PCR; TCRdb stores just in-frame clones and leaves some out. The profile shows fewer than 300,000 clones, 70% to 90% of them singletons. What was sequenced was peripheral blood. The receptors shown here come from a man aged 50-59 years with COVID-19, enrolled during active disease.

The chain couples TRBV19 to TRBJ1-5; D uncertain. V was clipped by 3 bases and J by 7 bases, with 7 bases between them. Germline V gene sequence: CDR1 LNHDA, CDR2 SQIVND (reference sequence). The CDR3 extends over 12 amino acids. CDR3 DNA: TGTGCCAGTAGTATCGGAGGCCAGCCCCAGCATTTT. This translates into CASSIGGQPQHF.

This clone occurred once. J is TRBJ2-5 and V is TRBV11-2, with 13 bases that match TRBD2. Germline CDR1 reads SGHAT; CDR2 reads FQNNGV. The CDR3 contains 16 residues. The ends lost 1 base at V and 4 bases at J; junction bases unmatched: 3. The CDR3 nucleotides read TGTGCCAGCAGCTTAGTGAGACTAGCGGGAGGAGAGACCCAGTACTTC. This codes for CASSLVRLAGGETQYF. The full variable domain, in which reference TRBV11-2 and TRBJ2-5 provide the parts outside the CDR3, is EAGVAQSPRYKIIEKRQSVAFWCNPISGHATLYWYQQILGQGPKLLIQFQNNGVVDDSQLPKDRFSAERLKGVDSTLKIQPAKLEDSAVYLCASSLVRLAGGETQYFGPGTRLLVL.

This chain uses TRBV3-1 (or the pseudogene TRBV3-2) with TRBJ1-2; D unresolved. The CDR3 has 13 residues. With 0 bases removed from V and 7 bases from J, the gap between germline ends came to 9 bases. CDR1 is LGHDT and CDR2 is YNNKEL in the germline V gene (reference sequence). For the CDR3, the DNA is TGTGCCAGCAGCCAAGATGGAGGAAGTGGCTACACCTTC. Translating gives CASSQDGGSGYTF.

This clone was found once. The rearrangement uses TRBV19 and TRBJ1-1, with TRBD1 as a possible D gene (5 bases). Trimming cost V 4 bases and J 0 bases, with 9 bases left between them. The germline gives CDR1 LNHDA, CDR2 SQIVND (reference sequence). The CDR3 runs 14 residues. The CDR3 sequence: CASSNLGVNTEAFF. The CDR3, as DNA: TGTGCCAGTAGTAACCTAGGGGTGAACACTGAAGCTTTCTTT.

This rearrangement joins TRBV28 to TRBJ1-1, with TRBD1 identical over 10 bases. The CDR3 runs to 17 residues. V lost 3 bases and J lost 1; bases outside the gene matches: 8. Germline values: CDR1 MDHEN, CDR2 SYDVKM. CDR3 sequence: CASSFAGTGVGNTEAFF. DNA of the CDR3: TGTGCCAGCAGTTTCGCCGGGACAGGGGTAGGGAACACTGAAGCTTTCTTT.

The rearrangement uses TRBV2 and TRBJ1-4, with a tentative D call TRBD1 (5 bases). V lost 1 base, J lost 5 bases, and 11 bases lay in between. Per the germline V gene, CDR1 is SNHLY and CDR2 is FYNNEI. The CDR3 consists of 15 residues. CDR3 in DNA: TGTGCCAGCAGTGAAGTGGGGAGGGGCAATGAAAAACTGTTTTTT. It yields the protein CASSEVGRGNEKLFF.

The table lists this clone with a count of one. The chain combines TRBV5-1 with TRBJ2-7, with 14 bases lining up with TRBD2. CDR3 length equals 15 residues. V shed 4 bases and J 4 bases; nucleotides not matched to a gene: 4. Germline V gene sequence: CDR1 SGHRS, CDR2 YFSETQ. The CDR3 loop reads CASSPGLAGVYEQYF. The CDR3 DNA reads as TGCGCCAGCAGCCCGGGACTAGCGGGGGTGTACGAGCAGTACTTC.

The chain joins TRBV14 to TRBJ1-1; the match to TRBD1 covers 7 bases. The V segment lost 4 bases and the J segment 8 bases; nucleotides outside the gene matches: 10. Germline CDR1 and CDR2: SGHDN and FVKESK. The CDR3 runs 14 residues. The CDR3 sequence is CASSRQTGLEEAFF. CDR3 in DNA: TGTGCCAGCAGCCGACAGACAGGGTTGGAGGAAGCTTTCTTT.

The gene calls are TRBV5-6 and TRBJ1-2, with 10 positions matching TRBD1. The CDR3 loop spans 15 amino acids. The V segment lost 2 bases and the J segment 6 bases; nucleotides outside the gene matches: 7. CDR1 and CDR2 (germline): SGHDT, YYEEEE. For the CDR3, the DNA is TGTGCCAGCAGCTTCCCGGGACAGGGGAAGAATGGCTACACCTTC. Protein sequence: CASSFPGQGKNGYTF.

This clone was counted once. V and J are TRBV7-3 and TRBJ1-6, with D tentatively TRBD1 (5 bases). V was clipped by 4 bases and J by 0 bases, with 7 bases between them. The germline V gene has CDR1 SGHTA and CDR2 FQGTGA. The length of the CDR3 is 15 residues. The CDR3 bases are TGTGCCAGCAGCTCGGACAACTCCTATAATTCACCCCTCCACTTT. This encodes CASSSDNSYNSPLHF.

The rearrangement links TRBV11-2 to TRBJ2-2; a weak D match, TRBD2 (5 bases). The CDR3 is made up of 14 amino acids. The V gene's germline CDR1 is SGHAT and CDR2 FQNNGV. Trimming removed 7 bases from V and 4 bases from J, with 13 bases in between. The CDR3 DNA reads TGTGCCAGCAACCCCTCCGGGATCACCGGGGAGCTGTTTTTT. Translated, it gives CASNPSGITGELFF.

The CDR3 loop is CASSPGLVRYNEQFF. The CDR3 nucleotides are TGCGCCAGCAGCCCAGGACTAGTCAGATACAATGAGCAGTTCTTC. This chain uses TRBV4-1 with TRBJ2-1; 7 nucleotides line up with TRBD2. J was trimmed by 4 bases and V by 4 bases; bases with no gene match: 7. This CDR3 comprises 15 residues. Germline V lookup: CDR1 MGHRA, CDR2 YSYEKL.

The chain has TRBV6-2 or TRBV6-3 and TRBJ2-5, with 14 bases lining up with TRBD2. Looked up from germline, CDR1 is MNHEY and CDR2 is SVGEGT. V lost 6 bases to trimming and J lost 5 bases; unmatched junction nucleotides: 2. The CDR3 has 14 residues. The CDR3, as DNA: TGTGCCAGCAGCCGGACTAGCGGGGGGGAGACCCAGTACTTC. It translates to CASSRTSGGETQYF.

The chain has TRBV12-3 or TRBV12-4 and TRBJ1-5; unclear D gene. The CDR3 contains 13 residues. V shed 6 bases and J shed 5 bases, with 11 bases lying between them. This CDR3 is CASSQSEDQPQHF. The CDR3 nucleotides are TGTGCCAGCAGCCAGAGTGAGGATCAGCCCCAGCATTTT.

The chain has TRBV7-8 and TRBJ2-5, with D maybe TRBD2 (6 bases). This CDR3 is built from 13 residues. Looked up from germline, CDR1 is SGHVS and CDR2 is FQNEAQ. Trimming took off 11 bases at V and 2 bases at J, with 15 bases between the two ends. DNA of the CDR3: TGTGCCGGTACCGGGAGCCCACAAGAGACCCAGTACTTC. Translation gives CAGTGSPQETQYF.

The chain combines TRBV24-1 with TRBJ1-1; 7 bases are shared with TRBD1. Trimming removed 7 bases from V and 1 base from J; junction bases left unmatched: 8. The CDR3 has 15 amino acids. Germline CDR1 reads KGHDR; CDR2 reads SFDVKD. The CDR3 reads CATSGTGVQNTEAFF. The CDR3 coding sequence is TGTGCCACCAGCGGAACAGGGGTCCAGAACACTGAAGCTTTCTTT.

The chain has TRBV6-4 and TRBJ2-3, with TRBD2 matching 8 bases. J lost 3 bases, V lost 7 bases, and 9 bases had no gene match. This CDR3 contains 15 residues. Germline assignment: CDR1 MRHNA and CDR2 SNTAGT. CDR3 coding DNA: TGTGCCAGCAAGAAGAGCGGGAGTGAGACAGATACGCAGTATTTT. It specifies CASKKSGSETDTQYF.

A single count supports this clone. The J gene is TRBJ1-1, the V gene TRBV9, with unresolved D. Germline values: CDR1 SGDLS, CDR2 YYNGEE. V lost 3 bases and J 1 base, leaving 10 bases between the germline ends. The CDR3 is made up of 14 amino acids. CDR3 region: CASSATAQNTEAFF. The CDR3 DNA reads as TGTGCCAGCAGCGCCACAGCCCAGAACACTGAAGCTTTCTTT.